Following are 21 T cell receptor beta chains from one sample sequenced in a study of T cell changes during pregnancy in multiple sclerosis. Profiling relied on immunoSEQ multiplex PCR, and the TCRdb table lists in-frame clones only, not all of them. The profile shows tens of thousands of clones, less than 90% of them singletons. Sequenced here: CD4+ T cells from peripheral blood mononuclear cells, sampled in the first trimester of pregnancy. These receptor sequences come from a female donor with multiple sclerosis, enrolled in a pregnancy study.

The rearrangement joins TRBV7-7 to TRBJ2-5; D is possibly TRBD1 (5 bases). CDR3 length: 14 residues. Germline CDR1 and CDR2: SSHAT and FNYEAQ (reference sequence). V lost 5 bases and J 3 bases, leaving 13 bases between the germline ends. The CDR3 region is CASSIGAREETQYF. CDR3 in DNA: TGTGCCAGCAGCATTGGGGCCAGAGAAGAGACCCAGTACTTC.

The chain combines TRBV6-1 with TRBJ2-7, with 8 bases matching TRBD1. Germline loops: CDR1 MNHNS, CDR2 SASEGT. This CDR3 is 13 amino acids long. The trim removed 4 bases at V and 6 bases at J, leaving 5 bases unmatched. CDR3 nucleotides: TGTGCCAGCAGTGTGGACAGGGTGGGCGAGCAGTACTTC. Encoded protein: CASSVDRVGEQYF.

Only one count was recorded for this clone. This chain uses TRBV7-9 with TRBJ2-1; D is undetermined. The V gene's germline CDR1 is SEHNR and CDR2 FQNEAQ (reference sequence). This CDR3 contains 13 residues. The V end was cut by 3 bases, the J end by 4 bases, with 7 bases between. The DNA for the CDR3 is TGTGCCAGCAGCTTGGGCCAGTACAATGAGCAGTTCTTC. Translating it yields CASSLGQYNEQFF.

J is TRBJ2-3 and V is TRBV4-3; possible D gene TRBD1, 7 bases. Trimming shortened V by 4 bases and J by 10 bases, and 24 bases separated the two germline ends. The germline V gene encodes CDR1 LGHNA and CDR2 YSLEER. The length of the CDR3 is 16 residues. The CDR3 DNA reads as TGCGCCAGCAGCCCAGCCCCGGGACAGTTCGGGGGAGCGCAGTATTTT. Protein sequence: CASSPAPGQFGGAQYF.

This clone was counted a single time. The V gene is TRBV29-1, the J gene TRBJ1-5; D is unclear. The CDR3 loop spans 12 amino acids. V was pared by 6 bases and J by 12 bases, with 18 bases between. Looked up from germline, CDR1 is SQVTM and CDR2 is ANQGSEA. The CDR3: CSVRTGIPFQHF. The CDR3 coding sequence is TGCAGCGTCCGGACCGGGATACCATTCCAGCATTTT.

V gene TRBV5-1 combines with J gene TRBJ1-2; D uncertain. Germline lookup yields CDR1 SGHRS and CDR2 YFSETQ. This CDR3 contains 13 residues. The V and J ends lost 4 bases and 3 bases respectively, with 10 bases between them. In DNA, the CDR3 is TGCGCCAGCAGCATAGACATCGACTATGGCTACACCTTC. Amino acid sequence: CASSIDIDYGYTF.

This clone is a singleton in its sample. The V call is TRBV6-4, the J call TRBJ2-1, with 9 bases identical to TRBD1. The ends lost 5 bases at V and 4 bases at J; junction bases unmatched: 9. This CDR3 has 16 residues. The germline CDR1 and CDR2 sequences are MRHNA and SNTAGT. The CDR3 coding sequence is TGTGCCAGCAGTAGAACCGGGACAGGGCAGTACAATGAGCAGTTCTTC. Residues: CASSRTGTGQYNEQFF.

Concerning this clone: Other DNA sequences in this specimen translate into the identical CDR3. This chain's CDR3 is CASSLGLAGATGELFF. The DNA for the CDR3 is TGCGCCAGCAGCTTGGGACTAGCGGGAGCCACCGGGGAGCTGTTTTTT. The chain couples TRBV5-1 to TRBJ2-2; 12 nucleotides align to TRBD2. J was trimmed by 4 bases and V by 0 bases; bases with no gene match: 1. CDR1 is SGHRS, CDR2 YFSETQ, per germline. The CDR3 covers 16 residues.

The chain combines TRBV7-2 with TRBJ2-2; 8 nucleotides line up with TRBD1. V dropped 4 bases and J dropped 4; count of bases not matched to a gene: 5. CDR3 length equals 15 residues. Germline CDR1 SGHTA, CDR2 FQGNSA. CDR3 residues: CASSSQGAATGELFF. The CDR3 DNA reads TGTGCCAGCAGCTCCCAGGGGGCAGCCACCGGGGAGCTGTTTTTT. Supplemented by reference TRBV7-2 and TRBJ2-2, the full variable domain reads GAGVSQSPSNKVTEKGKDVELRCDPISGHTALYWYRQSLGQGLEFLIYFQGNSAPDKSGLPSDRFSAERTGGSVSTLTIQRTQQEDSAVYLCASSSQGAATGELFFGEGSRLTVL.

The genes are TRBV5-1 and TRBJ2-7; 10 nucleotides agree with TRBD2. CDR1 and CDR2 from the germline V gene are SGHRS and YFSETQ. Trimming took 2 bases from V and 0 from J; bases not matched to a gene: 5. CDR3 length equals 16 residues. CDR3 protein: CASSFSSGGFSYEQYF. DNA for the CDR3: TGCGCCAGCAGCTTTTCTAGCGGGGGCTTCTCCTACGAGCAGTACTTC.

The genes are TRBV5-1 and TRBJ1-1, with 8 bases matching TRBD1. This CDR3 is built from 15 residues. Germline V lookup: CDR1 SGHRS, CDR2 YFSETQ. V dropped 4 bases and J dropped 6; count of bases not matched to a gene: 11. The CDR3: CASSGRTGRDAEAFF. The DNA for the CDR3 is TGCGCCAGCAGCGGAAGGACAGGGAGGGACGCTGAAGCTTTCTTT.

The genes are TRBV2 and TRBJ2-2, with 7 bases aligning to TRBD1. The CDR3 sequence is 16 residues long. The junction had 8 bases not matched to a gene; V was cut back by 5 bases and J by 2 bases. From germline, CDR1 is SNHLY and CDR2 FYNNEI. This chain's CDR3 is CASSPGTVVNTGELFF. The CDR3 nucleotides are TGTGCCAGCAGTCCCGGGACAGTTGTCAACACCGGGGAGCTGTTTTTT. Together with reference TRBV2 and TRBJ2-2, the CDR3 gives the full variable domain: EPEVTQTPSHQVTQMGQEVILRCVPISNHLYFYWYRQILGQKVEFLVSFYNNEISEKSEIFDDQFSVERPDGSNFTLKIRSTKLEDSAMYFCASSPGTVVNTGELFFGEGSRLTVL.

The CDR3 sequence: CASSRPGGETQYF. The CDR3 region has the DNA TGTGCCAGCAGCCGGCCGGGGGGAGAGACCCAGTACTTC. The chain carries TRBV6-5 and TRBJ2-5, with 7 nucleotides matching TRBD2. The CDR3 extends over 13 amino acids. The V gene end was trimmed by 6 bases and the J gene end by 4 bases; junction bases not matched to a gene: 5. Germline CDR1 MNHEY, CDR2 SVGAGI.

This clone was seen a few times. The chain is built from TRBV6-4 and TRBJ1-3, with D hard to call. V gave up 0 bases and J gave up 9 bases, with 12 bases separating them. The CDR3 is 14 amino acids. CDR1 and CDR2 (germline): MRHNA, SNTAGT. The CDR3 here is CASSDSNMGGTIYF. The CDR3 bases are TGTGCCAGCAGTGACTCGAACATGGGAGGCACCATATATTTT.

V usage is TRBV29-1 and J usage is TRBJ1-1; 9 bases line up with TRBD1. This CDR3 comprises 16 residues. From germline, CDR1 is SQVTM and CDR2 ANQGSEA. V was clipped by 4 bases and J by 5 bases; unmatched bases: 14. The CDR3 spells CSVARLWDRVGTEAFF. CDR3 coding DNA: TGCAGCGTTGCCAGGCTATGGGACAGGGTGGGGACTGAAGCTTTCTTT.

The V call is TRBV5-1, the J call TRBJ1-2, with 7 bases that match TRBD1. CDR1 is SGHRS, CDR2 YFSETQ, per germline. This CDR3 contains 14 residues. V shed 3 bases, J shed 6 bases, and the junction held 8 bases outside the gene matches. CDR3 sequence reads: CASSSQEGADGYTF. Here the CDR3 DNA reads TGCGCCAGCAGCTCACAGGAGGGGGCGGATGGCTACACCTTC.

This clone was recorded a few times. The chain employs TRBV27 and TRBJ2-7; possible D gene TRBD2, 6 bases. Trimming took 2 bases from V and 5 from J, leaving 16 bases between them. CDR1 is MNHEY and CDR2 is SMNVEV in the germline V gene (reference sequence). The CDR3 contains 15 residues. CDR3 DNA: TGTGCCAGCAGTTTAAAGGCGGGATACCGGAACGAGCAGTACTTC. Encoded protein: CASSLKAGYRNEQYF.

The chain carries TRBV18 and TRBJ2-4, with D possibly TRBD1 on 6 matching bases. Trimming took 3 bases from V and 9 from J, leaving 12 bases between them. CDR3 length: 13 amino acids. The V gene's germline CDR1 is KGHSH and CDR2 LQKENI. In nucleotides, the CDR3 is TGTGCCAGCTCACCCATACAGGGTTCCATTCAGTACTTC. This encodes CASSPIQGSIQYF. The full variable domain, its missing parts supplied by reference TRBV18 and TRBJ2-4, is NAGVMQNPRHLVRRRGQEARLRCSPMKGHSHVYWYRQLPEEGLKFMVYLQKENIIDESGMPKERFSAEFPKEGPSILRIQQVVRGDSAAYFCASSPIQGSIQYFGAGTRLSVL.

The V call is TRBV10-3, the J call TRBJ1-1; D gene uncertain. CDR3 length equals 13 residues. CDR1 and CDR2 from the germline V gene are ENHRY and SYGVKD. V shed 6 bases and J shed 3 bases, with 11 bases lying between them. The CDR3 DNA is TGTGCCATCAGCGCTACTCGAGACACTGAAGCTTTCTTT. Translation gives CAISATRDTEAFF.

The chain has TRBV4-1 and TRBJ2-1, with D maybe TRBD2 (7 bases). The CDR3 spans 16 residues. Trimming cost V 3 bases and J 7 bases, with 19 bases left between them. Germline loops: CDR1 MGHRA, CDR2 YSYEKL. The CDR3, as DNA: TGCGCCAGCAGCCAGGGGGGGGGCGGGAGCTGGAATGAGCAGTTCTTC. Its translation is CASSQGGGGSWNEQFF.

The chain joins TRBV5-6 to TRBJ2-5, with D maybe TRBD1 (5 bases). V was cut by 1 base and J by 5 bases, with 12 bases left in between. Germline CDR1 is SGHDT and CDR2 is YYEEEE. This CDR3 is built from 14 residues. CDR3 coding DNA: TGTGCCAGCAGCTTGTCTAGGGGTGTGGAGACCCAGTACTTC. Translating gives CASSLSRGVETQYF. Together with reference TRBV5-6 and TRBJ2-5, the CDR3 gives the full variable domain: DAGVTQSPTHLIKTRGQQVTLRCSPKSGHDTVSWYQQALGQGPQFIFQYYEEEERQRGNFPDRFSGHQFPNYSSELNVNALLLGDSALYLCASSLSRGVETQYFGPGTRLLVL.